Below, one T cell receptor beta chain is given with its context. In the authors' workflow: How many nucleated cells were present was estimated from reference gene primer amplification. TCRdb's table, derived via immunoSEQ multiplex PCR, lists solely in-frame clones and lacks some. The DNA was the basis for D and trimming; V, J and clone size are from that table. Seen here are 200,000 or so clones, 65% to 90% observed once, and the top ten hold less than 5%. This sample is drawn from a study of blood T cell repertoires in COVID-19. Overall study: The United States, Italy and Spain provided the acute and convalescent COVID-19 samples.

Those enrolled, adults aged about 18 to 95 years, came from roughly 23 US areas. The CDR3 length is 16 residues. V was shortened by 0 bases and J by 9 bases, with 15 bases between the two germline ends. Germline V gene sequence: CDR1 MNHEY, CDR2 SVGAGI. The TCR comes from a woman in her 40s with acute COVID-19. The chain combines TRBV6-5 with TRBJ1-6; maybe TRBD1 (5 bases). The sample comprised PBMCs or T cells enriched from blood (not recorded which). CDR3 in amino acids: CASSYSRVGSSSPLHF. CDR3 DNA sequence: TGTGCCAGCAGTTACTCCAGGGTCGGTTCGAGTTCACCCCTCCACTTT.